This T cell receptor (beta chain) was captured by sequencing in a study of cytomegalovirus exposure and HLA in healthy donors. Researchers ran the PCR with 60 Vbeta and 13 Jbeta primers. Sequencing used immunoSEQ multiplex PCR; TCRdb keeps in-frame clones, though not all of them. This sample has around 98,000 clones, with about 81% found just once. V lost 9 bases, J lost 10 bases, and 22 bases lay in between. Germline CDR1 MNHNS, CDR2 SASEGT. The CDR3 is made up of 15 amino acids. This clonotype was obtained from a middle-aged man in good health and CMV-seronegative. The chain recombines TRBV6-1 with TRBJ1-6; D might be TRBD1 (5 bases). Sequenced material: PBMCs. CDR3 sequence (DNA): TGTGCCAGTTCACTCTTTCAGGGCTCCGGGTCACCCCTCCACTTT. Translating it yields CASSLFQGSGSPLHF.